The rows below give T cell receptor beta chains drawn from one sample of a study of blood T cell repertoires in COVID-19. Assay: immunoSEQ multiplex PCR; the TCRdb copy retains only in-frame clones and omits some. This table has about 300,000 clones, about 93% appearing once. Sample: peripheral blood. These receptors were taken from a woman aged 25 to 45 with COVID-19, enrolled during active disease. CDR3s include the opening cysteine and the closing phenylalanine or tryptophan.

j_call	v_call	cdr3_aa
TRBJ1-3	TRBV18	CASSQLQGASGNTIYF
TRBJ2-6	TRBV5-1	CASSLLGDRGSGANVLTF
TRBJ1-2	TRBV6-5	CASRSRTGGYGYTF
TRBJ2-2	TRBV27	CASSSRLPRELFF
TRBJ1-1	TRBV27	CASSTDRVLNTEAFF
TRBJ2-5	TRBV7-2	CASSRQGLKYQETQYF
TRBJ2-3	TRBV27	CASSLEASGRGTDTQYF
TRBJ1-1	TRBV5-1	CASSLVRGQNTEAFF
TRBJ2-7	TRBV5-1	CASSFGLAGGSEQYF
TRBJ2-5	TRBV6-6	CASSPFTGYEETQYF
TRBJ1-5	TRBV30	CAWSVGQENQPQHF
TRBJ2-3	TRBV24-1	CATSAIGPTPDTQYF
TRBJ2-7	TRBV5-6	CASSPGYGLLYEQYF
TRBJ2-3	TRBV30	CAWSVRLEGRNTQYF
TRBJ2-3	TRBV2	CASSGLAGVADTQYF
TRBJ1-6	TRBV28	CASRIWGLYNSPLHF
TRBJ2-1	TRBV27	CASSLLAGPFYNEQFF
TRBJ1-1	TRBV28	CASRGTRLTEAFF
TRBJ2-7	TRBV2	CASDGQGGGEQYF
TRBJ2-3	TRBV24-1	CATSDPPWASTDTQYF
TRBJ2-3	TRBV5-1	CASRLGVRGTDTQYF
TRBJ2-2	TRBV6-1	CASSELAENTGELFF
TRBJ2-3	TRBV25-1	CASSRSGRLADTQYF
TRBJ2-2	TRBV19	CASSTSRDRGWTGELFF
TRBJ1-5	TRBV6-6	CASNMGGRNQPQHF
TRBJ2-1	TRBV10-1	CASSENPRDEQFF